One and the same sample provided the 19 T cell receptor beta chains below, sequenced in a study of blood T cell repertoires in COVID-19. Here immunoSEQ multiplex PCR was the method, and the copy in TCRdb shows in-frame clones only, minus some. The table records around 250,000 clones, about four fifths of them present only once. The sample was PBMCs or T cells enriched from blood (not recorded which). The receptors were gathered from a man aged 35 to 55 who had been exposed to COVID-19.

J is TRBJ2-2 and V is TRBV12-3 or TRBV12-4; D not certain. This CDR3 region has 12 residues. V was pared by 4 bases and J by 6 bases, with 6 bases between. The chain's CDR3 is CASSYTAGELFF. As DNA, the CDR3 is TGTGCCAGCAGTTATACTGCCGGGGAGCTGTTTTTT.

The CDR3 sequence: CASSAFQLARWAFF. The CDR3 DNA reads as TGTGCCAGCAGTGCCTTCCAGTTAGCCCGATGGGCTTTCTTT. This rearrangement joins TRBV2 to TRBJ1-1; no clear D. The germline CDR1 and CDR2 sequences are SNHLY and FYNNEI. The CDR3 runs 14 residues. Trimming took off 4 bases at V and 11 bases at J, with 20 bases between the two ends.

A few counts support this clone. V is TRBV28 and J is TRBJ2-7; 9 bases are a match to TRBD2. This CDR3 has 15 amino acids. V was pared by 5 bases and J by 5 bases, with 10 bases of the junction left unmatched. In germline, CDR1 is MDHEN, CDR2 SYDVKM. Here the CDR3 reads CASSRGSGSLDEQYF. The CDR3 nucleotides read TGTGCCAGCAGTCGCGGTAGCGGGAGTTTGGACGAGCAGTACTTC.

V usage is TRBV5-4 and J usage is TRBJ2-4, with D possibly being TRBD1 (5 bases). Germline V lookup: CDR1 SGHNT, CDR2 YYREEE (reference sequence). The CDR3 extends over 15 amino acids. V lost 7 bases and J lost 3, with 17 bases in between. The CDR3 coding sequence is TGTGCCAGCCCACCACCCGACAGAGGCAAAAACATTCAGTACTTC. Amino acid sequence: CASPPPDRGKNIQYF.

This clone came up once. The CDR3 nucleotides read TGTGCCTGGAGTAGCGTGGTCCCTCCTGAAAAACTGTTTTTT. Encoded protein: CAWSSVVPPEKLFF. This chain connects TRBV30 to TRBJ1-4; D gene unclear. The CDR3 contains 14 residues. V lost 2 bases to trimming and J lost 7 bases, with 14 bases between them. Germline CDR1 and CDR2: GTSNPN and SVGIG (reference sequence).

This chain uses TRBV27 with TRBJ1-1; possible D gene TRBD1, 6 bases. Germline CDR1 reads MNHEY; CDR2 reads SMNVEV (reference sequence). This CDR3 has 15 amino acids. V lost 5 bases to trimming and J lost 1 base, with 14 bases between them. The CDR3 sequence: CASSRKVQGNTEAFF. CDR3 nucleotides: TGTGCCAGCAGTCGTAAAGTACAGGGGAACACTGAAGCTTTCTTT.

The chain recombines TRBV19 with TRBJ2-7; TRBD1 agrees at 9 bases. Germline loops: CDR1 LNHDA, CDR2 SQIVND (reference sequence). The CDR3 has 12 residues. The ends lost 5 bases at V and 7 bases at J; junction bases unmatched: 3. Written as DNA, the CDR3 is TGTGCCAGTAGTCAGACAGGGGGAGAGCAGTACTTC. Its protein is CASSQTGGEQYF.

This chain joins TRBV7-8 and TRBJ1-4; TRBD1 agrees at 7 bases. The J segment lost 5 bases and the V segment lost 5 bases, leaving 11 bases of the junction unmatched. In germline, CDR1 is SGHVS, CDR2 FQNEAQ. This CDR3 comprises 16 residues. This CDR3 reads CASSPARDRLNEKLFF. CDR3 coding DNA: TGTGCCAGCAGCCCGGCGCGGGACAGACTAAATGAAAAACTGTTTTTT.

This clone was picked up a small number of times. The genes are TRBV5-1 and TRBJ1-4, with 8 positions matching TRBD1. Germline-derived CDR1 and CDR2 are SGHRS and YFSETQ. The trim removed 4 bases at V and 4 bases at J, leaving 6 bases unmatched. This CDR3 spans 15 amino acids. The CDR3 nucleotides read TGCGCCAGCAGCGCGACAGGGGCGCTTAATGAAAAACTGTTTTTT. Translation: CASSATGALNEKLFF.

This clone was observed a few times. V and J are TRBV5-1 and TRBJ2-1, with TRBD1 matching over 8 bases. The V segment lost 1 base and the J segment 8 bases; nucleotides outside the gene matches: 11. The CDR3 covers 16 residues. Germline values: CDR1 SGHRS, CDR2 YFSETQ. CDR3 protein: CASSLSGQGGGHEQFF. The CDR3 DNA sequence: TGCGCCAGCAGCTTGAGTGGACAGGGAGGTGGGCATGAGCAGTTCTTC. Full variable domain (rest looked up from reference TRBV5-1 and TRBJ2-1): KAGVTQTPRYLIKTRGQQVTLSCSPISGHRSVSWYQQTPGQGLQFLFEYFSETQRNKGNFPGRFSGRQFSNSRSEMNVSTLELGDSALYLCASSLSGQGGGHEQFFGPGTRLTVL.

The chain has TRBV15 and TRBJ1-5; D not certain. Germline values: CDR1 LNHNV, CDR2 YYDKDF (reference sequence). Trimming shortened V by 2 bases and J by 0 bases, and 5 bases separated the two germline ends. The CDR3 length is 14 residues. The CDR3 coding sequence is TGTGCCACCAGCAGACGGTATAGCAATCAGCCCCAGCATTTT. It encodes CATSRRYSNQPQHF.

The chain links TRBV4-2 to TRBJ1-4; unclear D gene. Deletions cut 0 bases from V and 7 bases from J, with 15 bases between. Germline V lookup: CDR1 LGHNA, CDR2 YNFKEQ. The CDR3 contains 16 residues. Here the CDR3 DNA reads TGTGCCAGCAGCCAAGATTCGAGCTTAGGCGGTGAAAAACTGTTTTTT. Residues: CASSQDSSLGGEKLFF.

V is TRBV18 and J is TRBJ2-1, with a weak D call TRBD1 (5 bases). This CDR3 is 15 amino acids long. CDR1 and CDR2 (germline): KGHSH, LQKENI. V was pared by 0 bases and J by 8 bases, with 14 bases between. The CDR3 DNA is TGTGCCAGCTCACCACCGGCTAGGGGCAGCGATGAGCAGTTCTTC. This gives the protein CASSPPARGSDEQFF.

This chain links TRBV5-6 with TRBJ1-1; no firm D call. Germline V gives CDR1 SGHDT, CDR2 YYEEEE. V lost 5 bases, J lost 4 bases, and 15 bases lay in between. This CDR3 contains 14 residues. The CDR3 region has the DNA TGTGCCAGCAGGCCGGGAATTCGGGCCACTGAAGCTTTCTTT. Encoded protein: CASRPGIRATEAFF.

The V and J genes are TRBV7-9 and TRBJ1-2; D gene uncertain. Trimming left V 1 base short and J 6 bases short, with 12 bases between. There are 14 residues in the CDR3. Germline assignment: CDR1 SEHNR and CDR2 FQNEAQ (reference sequence). Here the CDR3 DNA reads TGTGCCAGCAGCTTAGGCGGATCCCGACATGGCTACACCTTC. Residues: CASSLGGSRHGYTF.

Only a few counts were recorded for this clone. The chain is built from TRBV29-1 and TRBJ1-3; TRBD1 is a possible D gene (6 bases). With 4 bases removed from V and 4 bases from J, the gap between germline ends came to 14 bases. Germline V gene data show CDR1 as SQVTM and CDR2 as ANQGSEA. This CDR3 comprises 14 residues. Written as DNA, the CDR3 is TGCAGCGTTGTGGTACAGGGCTCAGGAAACACCATATATTTT. Translated, it gives CSVVVQGSGNTIYF.

The chain recombines TRBV10-3 with TRBJ1-6; 9 bases agree with TRBD1. V shed 6 bases, J shed 7 bases, and the junction held 1 base outside the gene matches. Germline CDR1 ENHRY, CDR2 SYGVKD. The CDR3 runs to 13 residues. The CDR3 DNA reads as TGTGCCATCAGGGGACAGGGCAATTCACCCCTCCACTTT. Its protein product is CAIRGQGNSPLHF.

The chain couples TRBV7-9 to TRBJ2-3, with 10 bases matching TRBD2. Germline-derived CDR1 and CDR2 are SEHNR and FQNEAQ (reference sequence). Trimming took 6 bases from V and 10 from J; bases not matched to a gene: 16. The CDR3 covers 16 residues. The CDR3 sequence: CASRPKREGPLRSQYF. The CDR3, as DNA: TGTGCCAGCAGGCCGAAGCGGGAGGGCCCTCTTCGTTCGCAGTATTTT.

The gene calls are TRBV7-3 and TRBJ1-1, with a possible D match to TRBD1 (6 bases). CDR1 is SGHTA, CDR2 FQGTGA, per germline. This CDR3 comprises 13 residues. Trimming left V 6 bases short and J 11 bases short, with 19 bases between. The DNA for the CDR3 is TGTGCCAGCAGTCTACAGGGCGGAGATCGGGCTTTCTTT. Protein: CASSLQGGDRAFF.